This T cell receptor beta chain originates from a study of control samples from healthy donors and cancer patients. The repertoire was sequenced with immunoSEQ multiplex PCR; TCRdb's copy has only in-frame clones and lacks some. The sample gives more than 80,000 clones, roughly 93% of which show up once; around 8.5% is in the top ten. CDR1 is MNHNY and CDR2 is SVGAGI in the germline V gene (reference sequence). The length of the CDR3 is 17 residues. V gave up 5 bases and J gave up 2 bases; unmatched junction bases: 11. Sequencing input: blood. The V gene is TRBV6-6, the J gene TRBJ1-1; 10 positions match TRBD1. The receptor comes from a young man in good health. In DNA, the CDR3 is TGTGCCAGCAGTCGACAGGGGGCCGGGATCGGAAACACTGAAGCTTTCTTT. Encoded protein: CASSRQGAGIGNTEAFF.